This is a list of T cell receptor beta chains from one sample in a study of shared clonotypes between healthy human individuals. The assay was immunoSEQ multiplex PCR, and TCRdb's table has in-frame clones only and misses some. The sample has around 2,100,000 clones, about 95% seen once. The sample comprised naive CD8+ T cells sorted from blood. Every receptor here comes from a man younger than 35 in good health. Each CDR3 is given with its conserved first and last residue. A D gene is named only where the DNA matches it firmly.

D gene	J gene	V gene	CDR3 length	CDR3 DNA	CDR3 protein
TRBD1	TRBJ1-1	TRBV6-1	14	TGTGCCAGCAGTTCCTATCAGGGGGGCACTGAAGCTTTCTTT	CASSSYQGGTEAFF
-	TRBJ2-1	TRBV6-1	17	TGTGCCAGCAGTGAAGACCCTTTCGGGGGGCCCCTTAATGAGCAGTTCTTC	CASSEDPFGGPLNEQFF
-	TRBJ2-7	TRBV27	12	TGTGCCAGCAGTTTTCCGGGTCTCGAGCAGTACTTC	CASSFPGLEQYF
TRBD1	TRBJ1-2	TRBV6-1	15	TGTGCCAGCAGTGAGGACAGGGGGCAAGACTATGGCTACACCTTC	CASSEDRGQDYGYTF
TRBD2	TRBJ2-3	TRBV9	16	TGTGCCAGCAGCGTAGCAGGAGCGGGGGGACCAGATACGCAGTATTTT	CASSVAGAGGPDTQYF
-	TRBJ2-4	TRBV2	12	TGTGCCAGCAGTGGATTACGAGGCATTCAGTACTTC	CASSGLRGIQYF
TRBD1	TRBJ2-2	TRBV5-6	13	TGTGCCAGCAGCTCCGGACAGGCCGGGGAGCTGTTTTTT	CASSSGQAGELFF
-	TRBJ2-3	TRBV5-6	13	TGTGCCAGCAGCGTCGAGCTACCAGATACGCAGTATTTT	CASSVELPDTQYF
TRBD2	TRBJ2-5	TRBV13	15	TGTGCCAGCAGCTATCTAGGCGGGGGGGAAGAGACCCAGTACTTC	CASSYLGGGEETQYF
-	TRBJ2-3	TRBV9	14	TGTGCCAGCAGCCCGATTGGCCTCACAGATACGCAGTATTTT	CASSPIGLTDTQYF
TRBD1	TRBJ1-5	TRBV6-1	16	TGTGCCAGCAGTGAAGCTGGGGGACAGGGGGATCAGCCCCAGCATTTT	CASSEAGGQGDQPQHF
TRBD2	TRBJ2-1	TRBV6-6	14	TGTGCCAGCAGTTTTAGCGGGGGCCAGGGTGAGCAGTTCTTC	CASSFSGGQGEQFF
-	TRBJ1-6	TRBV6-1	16	TGTGCCAGCAGTGAAACCTTGGATCTCTATAATTCACCCCTCCACTTT	CASSETLDLYNSPLHF
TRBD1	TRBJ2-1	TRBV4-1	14	TGCGCCAGCAGTCGACAGGGGGCGTGGGATGAGCAGTTCTTC	CASSRQGAWDEQFF